These T cell receptor beta chains were read from a single sample in a study of blood T cell repertoires in COVID-19. Profiled with immunoSEQ multiplex PCR; TCRdb holds only in-frame clones, not every one. Among 400,000 to 500,000 clones listed, 88% were seen once. Input material: PBMCs or T cells enriched from blood (not recorded which). These receptors came from a woman between 18 and 29 years old who had been exposed to COVID-19. The CDR3 runs from the conserved cysteine through the conserved F or W. Only some rows state a clone size, as once, few, many or a class for expanded clones.

j_call	clone_size	v_call	cdr3_aa
TRBJ1-3	.	TRBV15	CATSRELPSSGNTIYF
TRBJ1-2	.	TRBV6-5	CASSYMGTTNYGYTF
TRBJ2-7	.	TRBV3-1/TRBV3-2	CASSQGLAGGEQYF
TRBJ2-3	.	TRBV5-5	CASTLGLQLDTQYF
TRBJ2-3	.	TRBV19	CASSILVNTDTQYF
TRBJ2-5	.	TRBV5-1	CASSLVGVFEETQYF
TRBJ1-5	once	TRBV5-6	CASSLRGTGIDQPQHF
TRBJ1-3	.	TRBV6-5	CASSRYAGNTIYF
TRBJ2-7	.	TRBV19	CASSPGQGTSYEQYF
TRBJ2-3	.	TRBV5-5	CASSLLPGLAGSTDTQYF
TRBJ1-4	.	TRBV5-1	CASSLGDRQEKLFF
TRBJ2-2	.	TRBV14	CASSQVAGANTGELFF
TRBJ2-3	.	TRBV9	CASSVGLAGTDTQYF
TRBJ1-2	.	TRBV7-9	CASSSYGYTF
TRBJ2-1	.	TRBV30	CAWNTGLVEQFF
TRBJ2-5	.	TRBV18	CASSLPNQETQYF
TRBJ1-3	.	TRBV28	CASRTGVTIYF
TRBJ1-5	.	TRBV6-2/TRBV6-3	CASSSPLPGTGIDQPQHF
TRBJ2-3	.	TRBV5-6	CASSLQGSDTQYF
TRBJ1-1	.	TRBV9	CASSGGDGTDEAFF
TRBJ2-7	.	TRBV27	CASSGDRGGFEQYF
TRBJ1-3	.	TRBV7-2	CASSLGGVRGNTIYF
TRBJ1-1	.	TRBV7-3	CASSLYGEAEAFF
TRBJ1-2	.	TRBV28	CASRQGLDGYTF
TRBJ1-1	.	TRBV5-4	CASSVFGILEAFF
TRBJ2-7	.	TRBV4-1	CASSQGLSTRYEQYF
TRBJ2-7	.	TRBV18	CASSPLPGTGVPYEQYF
TRBJ2-3	.	TRBV5-4	CASSFAGGGTDTQYF
TRBJ1-4	.	TRBV3-1/TRBV3-2	CASSQDPRGRDEKLFF
TRBJ2-3	.	TRBV28	CASRTGQFSTDTQYF
TRBJ1-5	.	TRBV25-1	CASRGSHSNQPQHF
TRBJ1-4	.	TRBV3-1/TRBV3-2	CASSHSDRVGEKLFF
TRBJ1-5	.	TRBV5-1	CASSLTPTGDSNQPQHF
TRBJ2-7	.	TRBV2	CASSEGGAGVAEQYF
TRBJ2-2	.	TRBV30	CAWKPSGQNTGELFF
TRBJ2-3	.	TRBV15	CATSSLSRDTDTQYF
TRBJ1-2	once	TRBV5-5	CASSFPQGEGYTF
TRBJ2-1	.	TRBV11-1	CASSLEPGTYNEQFF
TRBJ2-2	.	TRBV12-3/TRBV12-4	CASSYPGELFF
TRBJ2-1	.	TRBV11-2	CASSFSGGGATEQFF
TRBJ2-7	.	TRBV10-3	CAISPGETYEQYF
TRBJ1-3	.	TRBV28	CASSSPTGHGNTIYF
TRBJ1-6	.	TRBV28	CASSLLGSSYNSPLHF
TRBJ1-1	once	TRBV11-2	CASSSLGGKNTEAFF
TRBJ1-5	.	TRBV28	CASSPYRGAVGQPQHF
TRBJ2-3	.	TRBV5-6	CASSFPGADTQYF
TRBJ1-2	.	TRBV24-1	CATRPYQELNYGYTF
TRBJ2-7	.	TRBV19	CASGGLYEQYF
TRBJ1-5	.	TRBV6-5	CASSFRGAANQPQHF
TRBJ2-1	.	TRBV7-8	CASSLGVDSTRKGQFF
TRBJ2-7	.	TRBV7-2	CASSLAGDRVYEQYF
TRBJ1-1	once	TRBV9	CASSPRQLNTEAFF
TRBJ1-1	.	TRBV27	CASRFGLDTEAFF
TRBJ1-1	.	TRBV29-1	CSVATGSGTEAFF
TRBJ1-5	few	TRBV4-1	CASSQVTGVSNQPQHF